In this sample, the clone carrying this T cell receptor beta chain turned up a few times. As yet, its antigen is unknown. The data stem from a study of PD-1 blockade in mismatch repair-deficient tumors. Study findings and constraints: Rapid post-treatment expansion, then contraction, generally preceding radiologic response, marked tumor-resident clones.

A few pembrolizumab responders had their TCRs sequenced. Method: immunoSEQ multiplex PCR; TCRdb's copy keeps in-frame clones and lacks some. The sample holds tens of thousands of clones, about 81% seen once. Sequences were derived from PBMCs, sampled before pembrolizumab treatment. The receptor comes from an adult with mismatch repair-deficient cancer.

Written as DNA, the CDR3 is TGTGCCAGCAGTTCTTTCTACGAGCAGTACTTC. Translated, it gives CASSSFYEQYF. V and J are TRBV28 and TRBJ2-7; D not resolved. V lost 4 bases and J lost 3, with 4 bases in between. This CDR3 region has 11 residues. Germline CDR1 is MDHEN and CDR2 is SYDVKM. Based on the CDR3 plus reference TRBV28 and TRBJ2-7, the full variable domain is DVKVTQSSRYLVKRTGEKVFLECVQDMDHENMFWYRQDPGLGLRLIYFSYDVKMKEKGDIPEGYSVSREKKERFSLILESASTNQTSMYLCASSSFYEQYFGPGTRLTVT.